These T cell receptor beta chains were read from a single sample in a study of technical replicates of blood from several donors. Profiled with immunoSEQ multiplex PCR; TCRdb holds only in-frame clones, not every one. Of about 93,000 clones in the sample, around 96% were seen once. Source material: T cells isolated from PBMCs. The receptors shown here come from a human donor in good health. Each CDR3 is given with its conserved first and last residue. Clone size is shown for a subset of rows, as once, few, many or a class of expanded clone.

J: TRBJ2-2; size: -; V: TRBV6-5; CDR3: CASSYASGAEAGELFF
J: TRBJ2-5; size: -; V: TRBV6-1; CDR3: CASKLETQYF
J: TRBJ1-1; size: few; V: TRBV6-1; CDR3: CASIRGNTEAFF
J: TRBJ1-1; size: -; V: TRBV2; CDR3: CASRGNQGLNTEAFF
J: TRBJ2-1; size: -; V: TRBV18; CDR3: CASSPNRGGNEQFF
J: TRBJ2-5; size: -; V: TRBV5-1; CDR3: CASSFPTSGPETQYF
J: TRBJ1-6; size: -; V: TRBV9; CDR3: CASSDTDSQPLHF
J: TRBJ1-1; size: -; V: TRBV19; CDR3: CASSARDRGKNTEAFF
J: TRBJ1-2; size: few; V: TRBV11-3; CDR3: CASSLGYQGTYGYTF
J: TRBJ2-5; size: -; V: TRBV5-4; CDR3: CASSLGLYQETQYF
J: TRBJ2-1; size: -; V: TRBV11-3; CDR3: CASSLSGTNVLEQFF
J: TRBJ2-7; size: -; V: TRBV2; CDR3: CASSAGYEQYF
J: TRBJ1-4; size: -; V: TRBV18; CDR3: CASSRDRVGTNEKLFF
J: TRBJ2-6; size: -; V: TRBV5-1; CDR3: CASSLESVTSAHSGANVLTF
J: TRBJ2-2; size: -; V: TRBV27; CDR3: CASSSVGAGNTGELFF
J: TRBJ1-5; size: -; V: TRBV19; CDR3: CASGQGSQSNQPQHF
J: TRBJ2-3; size: -; V: TRBV18; CDR3: CASSPPRSGGMDTQYF
J: TRBJ2-7; size: -; V: TRBV4-2; CDR3: CASSQRVSYEQYF
J: TRBJ2-2; size: -; V: TRBV9; CDR3: CASTTPNTGELFF
J: TRBJ2-1; size: -; V: TRBV9; CDR3: CASSVEADRGNWNEQFF
J: TRBJ1-1; size: -; V: TRBV27; CDR3: CASSLSAGVRTEAFF
J: TRBJ2-7; size: -; V: TRBV13; CDR3: CASSLGLAGTYEQYF
J: TRBJ2-3; size: -; V: TRBV4-1; CDR3: CASSHPGTSGSADTQYF
J: TRBJ1-1; size: -; V: TRBV6-5; CDR3: CASSYSTTGTNTEAFF
J: TRBJ1-1; size: -; V: TRBV19; CDR3: CASSTPDREDTEAFF
J: TRBJ2-1; size: -; V: TRBV27; CDR3: CASSPDRDNEQFF
J: TRBJ2-5; size: -; V: TRBV13; CDR3: CASSLEGEIQETQYF
J: TRBJ2-5; size: -; V: TRBV7-6; CDR3: CASSLGTGAGEETQYF
J: TRBJ1-3; size: -; V: TRBV4-2; CDR3: CASSQDHVEHSGNTIYF
J: TRBJ2-7; size: -; V: TRBV13; CDR3: CASSTAGTSNEQYF
J: TRBJ1-3; size: -; V: TRBV30; CDR3: CAWSRGNTIYF
J: TRBJ1-3; size: -; V: TRBV19; CDR3: CASTPTPTFSGNTIYF
J: TRBJ1-2; size: -; V: TRBV5-1; CDR3: CASSLDSPYGYTF
J: TRBJ2-7; size: -; V: TRBV5-1; CDR3: CASSLGALYDLEQYF
J: TRBJ2-7; size: once; V: TRBV28; CDR3: CASSFADRGYEQYF
J: TRBJ1-5; size: -; V: TRBV2; CDR3: CASGQGGNQPQHF
J: TRBJ2-1; size: -; V: TRBV9; CDR3: CASSVPGPYNEQFF
J: TRBJ1-2; size: -; V: TRBV10-3; CDR3: CAISGGRGRETYGYTF
J: TRBJ2-2; size: -; V: TRBV19; CDR3: CASSFREGLLNTGELFF
J: TRBJ1-2; size: once; V: TRBV6-5; CDR3: CASSTGFYGYTF
J: TRBJ2-4; size: -; V: TRBV2; CDR3: CASRTDGDFKNIQYF
J: TRBJ2-5; size: -; V: TRBV10-1; CDR3: CASSETDGAQYF
J: TRBJ1-5; size: -; V: TRBV6-4; CDR3: CASAQYSNQPQHF
J: TRBJ2-2; size: -; V: TRBV5-1; CDR3: CASSLETGRTGELFF
J: TRBJ2-7; size: -; V: TRBV5-1; CDR3: CASSLAPMGQGRVIEQYF
J: TRBJ1-2; size: -; V: TRBV29-1; CDR3: CSVGIRGYGYTF
J: TRBJ2-7; size: once; V: TRBV29-1; CDR3: CSGGTTYEQYF
J: TRBJ2-1; size: -; V: TRBV11-3; CDR3: CASSQTRWSEQFF
J: TRBJ2-7; size: -; V: TRBV7-9; CDR3: CASSRYRDRPTQYF
J: TRBJ2-1; size: -; V: TRBV29-1; CDR3: CSVESSGSFYNEQFF
J: TRBJ2-3; size: -; V: TRBV6-5; CDR3: CASSSRGDTQYF
J: TRBJ1-1; size: -; V: TRBV7-9; CDR3: CASSPDLNTEAFF
J: TRBJ2-7; size: -; V: TRBV7-2; CDR3: CASRADEQYF